The 5 T cell receptor beta chains below were found in one sample sequenced in a study of T cells in women clearing cervical HPV infection. Produced via immunoSEQ multiplex PCR; TCRdb's table is partial and in-frame only. Its table lists some 39,000 clones. Input material: blood buffy coat. The source of these receptors is a woman between 18 and 69 years old with a cervical HPV16 infection that either progressed to CIN3+ or cleared (not recorded which).

About this clone: Sequencing ends 3 residues short of the CDR3 end; the germline J gene provides the rest. This rearrangement joins TRBV18 to TRBJ2-3, with a weak D call TRBD2 (6 bases). The V end lost 3 bases, the J end lost 4 bases, and 14 bases lay between the germline ends. The CDR3 has 15 residues. Germline CDR1 reads KGHSH; CDR2 reads LQKENI. CDR3 region: CASSPQAGSSDTQYF. CDR3 DNA (partial): TGTGCCAGCTCACCTCAGGCGGGGTCGTCAGATACG.

On this clone itself: The read finishes 3 residues shy of the CDR3 end, and the germline J gene is used to complete it. The genes are TRBV6-2 or TRBV6-3 and TRBJ1-5; D is perhaps TRBD1 (5 bases). Germline V lookup: CDR1 MNHEY, CDR2 SVGEGT. CDR3 length: 15 amino acids. Trimming left V 6 bases short and J 2 bases short, with 14 bases between. The CDR3: CASSLPGGGNQPQHF. Incomplete CDR3 DNA: TGTGCCAGCAGCCTACCTGGGGGGGGCAATCAGCCC.

Worth noting for this clone: Read data end 3 residues before the CDR3 end; the end is taken from the germline J gene. The chain is built from TRBV18 and TRBJ2-4; 7 bases are shared with TRBD1. The CDR3 totals 14 residues. Losses at the gene ends were 5 bases for V and 8 bases for J; bases not matched to a gene: 9. Per germline, CDR1 KGHSH and CDR2 LQKENI. The CDR3: CASSTTGDGYIQYF. The CDR3 DNA, read in part, is TGTGCCAGCTCAACTACAGGGGACGGGTACATT.

As concerns this clone: Sequencing ends 3 residues short of the CDR3 end; the germline J gene provides the rest. The genes are TRBV20-1 and TRBJ1-5; tentative D call: TRBD1 (5 bases). With 3 bases removed from V and 1 base from J, the gap between germline ends came to 7 bases. The length of the CDR3 is 13 residues. The V gene's germline CDR1 is DFQATT and CDR2 SNEGSKA (reference sequence). The sequenced CDR3 bases are TGCAGTGCTAGGCAGGGAAGCAATCAGCCC. Its translation is CSARQGSNQP. The full-length CDR3 reads as CSARQGSNQPQHF.

Notes on this clone: Coverage ceases 3 residues before the CDR3 finishes, and the germline J gene fills in the end. The V gene is TRBV5-1, the J gene TRBJ1-1; tentatively, D is TRBD1 (6 bases). Trimming removed 3 bases at V and 0 bases at J, with 9 bases between. The CDR3 has 14 residues. Germline V gene data show CDR1 as SGHRS and CDR2 as YFSETQ. The CDR3 spells CASSSGQLNTEAFF. The sequenced CDR3 bases are TGCGCCAGCAGCTCGGGACAACTGAACACTGAA.